This is a list of T cell receptor beta chains from one sample in a study of cytomegalovirus exposure and HLA in healthy donors. Here immunoSEQ multiplex PCR was the method, and the copy in TCRdb shows in-frame clones only, minus some. The repertoire has approximately 150,000 clones, 65% to 80% of them found once; the top ten carry around 7%. The sequencing sample was made of PBMCs. These receptors came from a woman aged 40 to 50 in good health and CMV-seropositive. Both conserved end residues are part of each CDR3. A D gene is named only where the DNA matches it firmly. A clone size is listed for some rows: how often the clone was seen (once, few, many), or a class if it is expanded.

j_call v_call d_call clone_size cdr3_nt cdr3_aa
TRBJ2-1 TRBV5-1 - - TGCGCCAGCAGCTCCCCTGGACAGTACAATGAGCAGTTCTTC CASSSPGQYNEQFF
TRBJ2-7 TRBV9 - - TGTGCCAGCAGCGTCCAGGGGTTGGGGTACGAGCAGTACTTC CASSVQGLGYEQYF
TRBJ2-2 TRBV11-2 - few TGTGCCAGCCGCGGCCTAGCCACGACGGGCACCGGGGAGCTGTTTTTT CASRGLATTGTGELFF
TRBJ1-2 TRBV30 - - TGTGCCTGGAGTGGGGGAGGTGGCTACACCTTC CAWSGGGGYTF
TRBJ2-7 TRBV6-1 - few TGTGCCAGCAGAAACGGGGGATCCTACGAGCAGTACTTC CASRNGGSYEQYF
TRBJ2-2 TRBV5-1 - - TGCGCCAGCAGCCAGGGTTACGGGGAGCTGTTTTTT CASSQGYGELFF
TRBJ2-2 TRBV9 - - TGTGCCAGCAGCCCCTTCCTAGAGACCGGGGAGCTGTTTTTT CASSPFLETGELFF
TRBJ1-2 TRBV9 TRBD1 once TGTGCCAGCAGCGTAGGTGGGACAGACGGGGAATATGGCTACACCTTC CASSVGGTDGEYGYTF
TRBJ2-3 TRBV7-2 - - TGTGCCAGCAGCTTTGAGGTCGGAAATACGCAGTATTTT CASSFEVGNTQYF
TRBJ1-6 TRBV30 - - TGTGCCTGGAGTGTTGTGAGGTCACCCCTCCACTTT CAWSVVRSPLHF
TRBJ2-3 TRBV10-2 TRBD1 - TGCGCCAGCCGGGGATCTGGGACAGGGGGTTCAGATACGCAGTATTTT CASRGSGTGGSDTQYF
TRBJ2-2 TRBV6-6 - once TGTGCCAGCAATGTGCAGCGGGCCTCGAACACCGGGGAGCTGTTTTTT CASNVQRASNTGELFF
TRBJ1-2 TRBV28 TRBD1 - TGTGCCAGCAGCTCCGCTGGGTGGCAGGGGGAATTTGGCTACACCTTC CASSSAGWQGEFGYTF
TRBJ1-1 TRBV13 - - TGTGCCAGCAGCACCCAGACAGCTGAAGCTTTCTTT CASSTQTAEAFF
TRBJ1-1 TRBV10-2 TRBD1 - TGCGCCACCCGAGACAGGGATAAGGATGAAGCTTTCTTT CATRDRDKDEAFF
TRBJ1-1 TRBV5-1 - - TGCGCCAGTGGCGAGACGGGGTCATACACTGAAGCTTTCTTT CASGETGSYTEAFF
TRBJ2-5 TRBV7-6 - few TGTGCCAGCAGCTTTAGTCGGCGGGGAGAGACCCAGTACTTC CASSFSRRGETQYF
TRBJ2-4 TRBV4-2 - - TGTGCCAGCAGCCAAGATCTTTTCCGTGGGCGAACGACGTCGGCCAAAAACAGTCAGTACTTC CASSQDLFRGRTTSAKNSQYF
TRBJ1-1 TRBV2 - - TGTGCCAGCAGTGTTTGGGGGCGAGTTGAAGCTTTCTTT CASSVWGRVEAFF
TRBJ2-7 TRBV4-3 TRBD1 few TGCGCCAGCAGCCAAGACCGGACAGGGGGCTCCTACGAGCAGTACTTC CASSQDRTGGSYEQYF
TRBJ1-1 TRBV2 TRBD1 many TGTGCCAGCACCGCTATGACAGGGCTCGGCACTGAAGCTTTCTTT CASTAMTGLGTEAFF
TRBJ2-7 TRBV5-4 TRBD1 - TGTGCCAGCAGCTCCGGGACAGCCTCCTACGAGCAGTACTTC CASSSGTASYEQYF
TRBJ2-5 TRBV7-3 - - TGTGCCAGCAGCTTAGAGGCCTTCGGGGAGACCCAGTACTTC CASSLEAFGETQYF
TRBJ2-5 TRBV2 - - TGTGCCAGCAGGGGGGCCCCCGGGGAGACCCAGTACTTC CASRGAPGETQYF
TRBJ2-7 TRBV28 TRBD1 - TGTGCCAGCAGTCCCCTCGCCGGGACAGGCAGCTACGAGCAGTACTTC CASSPLAGTGSYEQYF
TRBJ1-1 TRBV4-2 - - TGTGCCAGCAGCGCTCAGGGTCGGAACACTGAAGCTTTCTTT CASSAQGRNTEAFF
TRBJ2-3 TRBV5-1 - - TGCGCCAGCAGCGAGTCTTCTTATAGCACAGATACGCAGTATTTT CASSESSYSTDTQYF
TRBJ2-4 TRBV6-6 - once TGTGCCAGCAGTTATGATTCGGGGGGCCGGGACATTCAGTACTTC CASSYDSGGRDIQYF
TRBJ2-3 TRBV30 - - TGTGCCTGGAGTGTTGGGGGGATGGCAGATACGCAGTATTTT CAWSVGGMADTQYF
TRBJ1-2 TRBV14 - - TGTGCCAGCAGCCGGACAGCGAACTATGGCTACACCTTC CASSRTANYGYTF
TRBJ2-3 TRBV29-1 TRBD1 - TGCAGCGGAGGCCGACAGGGGGCTACGCAGTATTTT CSGGRQGATQYF
TRBJ1-1 TRBV10-1 - - TGCGCCAGCAGAGCCACAGCCTTCACTGAAGCTTTCTTT CASRATAFTEAFF
TRBJ2-2 TRBV2 TRBD2 - TGTGCCAGCAAGCGGGAAAGGGACACCGGGGAGCTGTTTTTT CASKRERDTGELFF
TRBJ2-7 TRBV19 TRBD2 once TGTGCCAGTCAGCGGGAGCTCTCCTACGAGCAGTACTTC CASQRELSYEQYF
TRBJ2-3 TRBV7-3 TRBD2 - TGTGCCAGCAGCTTAACCCGACTAGCATCCACCCCAGATACGCAGTATTTT CASSLTRLASTPDTQYF
TRBJ2-7 TRBV10-3 TRBD1 - TGTGCCATCAGTGACGACAGGGATAGGGAGCAGTACTTC CAISDDRDREQYF
TRBJ2-2 TRBV7-9 TRBD2 - TGTGCCAGCATCCTAGAGGGACTAACGAACACCGGGGAGCTGTTTTTT CASILEGLTNTGELFF
TRBJ1-5 TRBV7-2 - - TGTGCCAGCAGCTTATGGCGCGACAGTTCTCAGCCCCAGCATTTT CASSLWRDSSQPQHF
TRBJ2-7 TRBV5-6 - few TGTGCCAGCAGCTTGGGAGCCTACGAGCAGTACTTC CASSLGAYEQYF
TRBJ1-2 TRBV28 TRBD1 few TGTGCCAGCAGTACCACAGGGGTATCCTATGGCTACACCTTC CASSTTGVSYGYTF
TRBJ1-5 TRBV27 - few TGTGCCAGCAGTAACCTTGGGGTCGGGGGGCCCCAGCATTTT CASSNLGVGGPQHF
TRBJ2-2 TRBV7-3 TRBD1 - TGTGCCAGCACGGCAGGGGGCGCGGACGGGGAGCTGTTTTTT CASTAGGADGELFF
TRBJ1-4 TRBV2 TRBD1 - TGTGCCAGCAAGGGGACAGCTAATGAAAAACTGTTTTTT CASKGTANEKLFF
TRBJ1-2 TRBV5-1 - - TGCGCCAGCAGCTTGGAGGGACAAGCTAACTATGGCTACACCTTC CASSLEGQANYGYTF
TRBJ2-1 TRBV7-3 TRBD2 - TGTGCCAGCAGCAACGGGGGGGCCTATGAGCAGTTCTTC CASSNGGAYEQFF